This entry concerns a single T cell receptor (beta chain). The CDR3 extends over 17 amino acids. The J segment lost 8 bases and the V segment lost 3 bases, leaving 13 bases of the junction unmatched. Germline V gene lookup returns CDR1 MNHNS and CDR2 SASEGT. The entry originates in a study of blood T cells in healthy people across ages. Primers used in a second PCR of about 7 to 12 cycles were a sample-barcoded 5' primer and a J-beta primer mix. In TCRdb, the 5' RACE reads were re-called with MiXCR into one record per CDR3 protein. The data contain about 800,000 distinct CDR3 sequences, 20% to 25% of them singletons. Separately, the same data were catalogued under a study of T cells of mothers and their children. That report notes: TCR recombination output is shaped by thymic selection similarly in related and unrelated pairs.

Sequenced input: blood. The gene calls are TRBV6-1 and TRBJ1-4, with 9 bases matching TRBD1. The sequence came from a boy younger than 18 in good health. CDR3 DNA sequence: TGTGCCAGCAGTGACCCCGAAAGGACAGGGGCACGGGAAAAACTGTTTTTT. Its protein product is CASSDPERTGAREKLFF.